The 32 T cell receptor beta chains presented below share a single source sample, sequenced in a study of OX40 agonist ivuxolimab in advanced cancers. TCRdb keeps only in-frame clones here, not all; method: immunoSEQ multiplex PCR. In the table there are fewer than 80,000 clones, about nine tenths of which are singletons. The sequences come from CD4+ or CD8+ T cells sorted from blood, collected in a trial of the OX40 agonist ivuxolimab. The receptors derive from an adult with an advanced solid tumor such as melanoma, head and neck, liver or kidney cancer.

This rearrangement joins TRBV2 to TRBJ1-1, with 9 bases aligning to TRBD1. This CDR3 region has 15 residues. Germline V gene sequence: CDR1 SNHLY, CDR2 FYNNEI. With V trimmed by 4 bases and J by 4 bases, 7 bases remained unmatched. CDR3 residues: CASSADRGGFTEAFF. CDR3 nucleotide sequence: TGTGCCAGCAGTGCCGACAGGGGGGGATTCACTGAAGCTTTCTTT.

The rearrangement uses TRBV6-5 and TRBJ1-1, with D possibly TRBD1 on 6 matching bases. V was clipped by 6 bases and J by 14 bases, with 19 bases between them. The CDR3 is 12 residues long. The V gene's germline CDR1 is MNHEY and CDR2 SVGAGI. CDR3 protein: CASRGRGARKFF. The CDR3 region has the DNA TGTGCCAGCAGGGGCAGGGGAGCCCGGAAGTTCTTT.

The rearrangement joins TRBV9 to TRBJ2-3; possible D gene TRBD2, 6 bases. From germline, CDR1 is SGDLS and CDR2 YYNGEE. V shed 4 bases and J shed 2 bases, with 17 bases lying between them. The CDR3 extends over 16 amino acids. CDR3: CASSLRLDANTDTQYF. CDR3 sequence (DNA): TGTGCCAGCAGCCTCCGACTAGATGCGAACACAGATACGCAGTATTTT.

The chain employs TRBV7-8 and TRBJ1-5; 11 bases fit TRBD1. Germline V gives CDR1 SGHVS, CDR2 FQNEAQ. The CDR3 extends over 16 amino acids. V lost 4 bases and J lost 3; bases outside the gene matches: 5. DNA for the CDR3: TGTGCCAGCAGCTCCGGACAGGGGGCGAACAATCAGCCCCAGCATTTT. It specifies CASSSGQGANNQPQHF.

The chain has TRBV7-2 and TRBJ2-5; no firm D call. The CDR3 totals 12 residues. The germline V gene encodes CDR1 SGHTA and CDR2 FQGNSA. V was pared by 5 bases and J by 5 bases, with 9 bases between. The CDR3: CASSPSRETQYF. The CDR3 bases are TGTGCCAGCAGCCCTTCGAGGGAGACCCAGTACTTC.

This chain joins TRBV7-8 and TRBJ1-1; D perhaps matches TRBD1 (6 bases). The CDR3 extends over 14 amino acids. Germline V gene lookup returns CDR1 SGHVS and CDR2 FQNEAQ. V was trimmed by 2 bases and J by 1 base, leaving 8 bases between them. The CDR3 nucleotides are TGTGCCAGCAGCTTACCAGGGGAGAACACTGAAGCTTTCTTT. It is translated as CASSLPGENTEAFF.

The genes are TRBV6-9 and TRBJ1-2; tentative D call: TRBD1 (6 bases). V shed 10 bases and J shed 2 bases, with 8 bases lying between them. CDR1 and CDR2 from the germline V gene are MNHGY and SVAAGI. This CDR3 has 11 amino acids. The CDR3 is CATTGNYGYTF. The CDR3 nucleotides read TGTGCCACCACAGGGAACTATGGCTACACCTTC.

The rearrangement joins TRBV6-5 to TRBJ2-3; D is unclear. Germline-derived CDR1 and CDR2 are MNHEY and SVGAGI. The CDR3 runs to 14 residues. The V end was cut by 2 bases, the J end by 8 bases, with 14 bases between. CDR3 in DNA: TGTGCCAGCAGTTACAGCGCGGCTCGGCGTACGCAGTATTTT. Translated, it gives CASSYSAARRTQYF.

CDR3: CASSFRDGGEQYF. The CDR3, as DNA: TGCGCCAGCAGCTTTCGGGACGGTGGGGAGCAGTACTTC. This chain connects TRBV5-1 to TRBJ2-7, with D tentatively TRBD1 or TRBD2 (5 bases each). The CDR3 extends over 13 amino acids. Germline lookup yields CDR1 SGHRS and CDR2 YFSETQ. Trimming removed 2 bases at V and 7 bases at J, with 13 bases between.

V usage is TRBV6-5 and J usage is TRBJ2-3, with D perhaps given as TRBD1 or TRBD2 (6 bases each). The length of the CDR3 is 15 residues. Trimming cost V 6 bases and J 2 bases, with 15 bases left between them. The V gene's germline CDR1 is MNHEY and CDR2 SVGAGI. CDR3 amino acids: CASSLGGAPTDTQYF. CDR3 nucleotides: TGTGCCAGCAGCCTCGGGGGCGCCCCCACAGATACGCAGTATTTT.

This rearrangement joins TRBV28 to TRBJ1-2; weak D call: TRBD1 (5 bases). There are 13 residues in the CDR3. Germline V gives CDR1 MDHEN, CDR2 SYDVKM. The ends were cut back, 2 bases at V and 5 bases at J, with 9 bases in the middle. The CDR3 coding sequence is TGTGCCAGCAGTTTACTCGCAGGGTATGGCTACACCTTC. This sequence encodes CASSLLAGYGYTF.

The genes are TRBV7-3 and TRBJ2-3; D not certain. CDR1 SGHTA and CDR2 FQGTGA come from the germline V gene. The CDR3 sequence is 13 residues long. V lost 3 bases and J 2 bases, leaving 6 bases between the germline ends. CDR3 loop: CASSFVITDTQYF. The CDR3 DNA sequence: TGTGCCAGCAGCTTTGTTATCACAGATACGCAGTATTTT.

The gene calls are TRBV6-5 and TRBJ2-1; possibly TRBD2 for D (6 bases). Germline V gene lookup returns CDR1 MNHEY and CDR2 SVGAGI. With 5 bases removed from V and 6 bases from J, the gap between germline ends came to 17 bases. The CDR3 length is 15 residues. In DNA, the CDR3 is TGTGCCAGCAGTACACTAGCATATAAGGGCAATGAGCAGTTCTTC. Translation gives CASSTLAYKGNEQFF.

V gene TRBV19 combines with J gene TRBJ2-1, with 8 nucleotides matching TRBD2. From germline, CDR1 is LNHDA and CDR2 SQIVND (reference sequence). CDR3 length equals 15 residues. With 1 base clipped from V and 5 bases from J, the junction kept 4 bases outside the gene matches. The CDR3, as DNA: TGTGCCAGTAGTATAGGTAGCGGGAAACACAATGAGCAGTTCTTC. Encoded protein: CASSIGSGKHNEQFF.

V and J are TRBV7-3 and TRBJ2-3; 8 nucleotides line up with TRBD2. Per the germline V gene, CDR1 is SGHTA and CDR2 is FQGTGA. The CDR3 runs to 15 residues. V lost 5 bases and J lost 2; bases outside the gene matches: 6. The CDR3 DNA reads TGTGCCAGCAGCCCCGTACTAGCGGACACAGATACGCAGTATTTT. Residues: CASSPVLADTDTQYF.

V is TRBV7-6 and J is TRBJ2-4; a weak D match, TRBD2 (5 bases). Trimming removed 6 bases from V and 8 bases from J, with 20 bases in between. Germline V lookup: CDR1 SGHVS, CDR2 FNYEAQ. The CDR3 consists of 15 residues. CDR3 in amino acids: CASSPIGLGLDIQYF. CDR3 bases: TGTGCCAGCAGTCCTATCGGACTTGGCCTCGACATTCAGTACTTC.

This clone has only one observation. The chain is built from TRBV7-9 and TRBJ2-3; the D gene is possibly TRBD2 (6 bases). Trimming took off 5 bases at V and 2 bases at J, with 11 bases between the two ends. Germline V lookup: CDR1 SEHNR, CDR2 FQNEAQ (reference sequence). This CDR3 region has 14 residues. The CDR3 loop reads CASSPGGPTDTQYF. CDR3 bases: TGTGCCAGCAGCCCCGGGGGTCCCACAGATACGCAGTATTTT.

The J gene is TRBJ1-6, the V gene TRBV28; D possibly corresponds to TRBD1 (6 bases). The CDR3 runs to 16 residues. Trimming took off 6 bases at V and 10 bases at J, with 22 bases between the two ends. Germline V gene sequence: CDR1 MDHEN, CDR2 SYDVKM. The CDR3 here is CASSSTPGGRRSPLHF. For the CDR3, the DNA is TGTGCCAGCAGCTCGACGCCCGGGGGGCGGCGGTCACCCCTCCACTTT.

The CDR3 reads CASSSYGYEQYF. DNA of the CDR3: TGTGCCAGCAGCTCTTACGGATACGAGCAGTACTTC. This chain joins TRBV7-9 and TRBJ2-7; unclear D gene. This CDR3 region has 12 residues. Trimming cost V 4 bases and J 4 bases, with 8 bases left between them. CDR1 is SEHNR, CDR2 FQNEAQ, per germline (reference sequence).

The chain has TRBV7-9 and TRBJ2-3; D might be TRBD2 (5 bases). This CDR3 spans 13 amino acids. The V end lost 5 bases, the J end lost 6 bases, and 12 bases lay between the germline ends. Looked up from germline, CDR1 is SEHNR and CDR2 is FQNEAQ (reference sequence). CDR3 sequence: CASSPLGGDTQYF. The CDR3 DNA reads TGTGCCAGCAGCCCACTAGGTGGGGATACGCAGTATTTT.

V usage is TRBV9 and J usage is TRBJ2-7; no reliable D call. This CDR3 comprises 14 residues. Trimming removed 0 bases from V and 0 bases from J, with 7 bases in between. Germline lookup yields CDR1 SGDLS and CDR2 YYNGEE. The CDR3 loop is CASSVASNSYEQYF. In nucleotides, the CDR3 is TGTGCCAGCAGCGTAGCGTCCAACTCCTACGAGCAGTACTTC. The full variable domain, rest sourced from reference TRBV9 and TRBJ2-7, is DSGVTQTPKHLITATGQRVTLRCSPRSGDLSVYWYQQSLDQGLQFLIQYYNGEERAKGNILERFSAQQFPDLHSELNLSSLELGDSALYFCASSVASNSYEQYFGPGTRLTVT.

As DNA, the CDR3 is TGTGCCAGCTCCCGGGGACAGGTCTTCTATGGCTACACCTTC. It translates to CASSRGQVFYGYTF. V gene TRBV28 combines with J gene TRBJ1-2; TRBD1 agrees at 8 bases. Germline V gives CDR1 MDHEN, CDR2 SYDVKM. After removal of 8 bases from V and 4 bases from J, the junction contained 9 bases not matched to a gene. This CDR3 is 14 amino acids long.

This rearrangement joins TRBV5-1 to TRBJ2-7; either TRBD1 or TRBD2 may fit D (6 bases each). The CDR3 runs 14 residues. Germline-derived CDR1 and CDR2 are SGHRS and YFSETQ. The ends were cut back, 2 bases at V and 5 bases at J, with 14 bases in the middle. Here the CDR3 DNA reads TGCGCCAGCAGCTTTTCCAGGGGAGGCGACGAGCAGTACTTC. This sequence encodes CASSFSRGGDEQYF.

The rearrangement uses TRBV11-2 and TRBJ2-1; 9 bases line up with TRBD2. This CDR3 is built from 15 residues. CDR1 is SGHAT and CDR2 is FQNNGV in the germline V gene. J gave up 4 bases and V 5 bases, and 6 bases lay outside the gene matches. CDR3 loop: CASSRQGLAYNEQFF. In DNA, the CDR3 is TGTGCCAGCAGCCGGCAAGGACTAGCGTACAATGAGCAGTTCTTC.

This sequence joins TRBV4-3 and TRBJ1-2; 9 nucleotides agree with TRBD1. The CDR3 runs 15 residues. Germline V lookup: CDR1 LGHNA, CDR2 YSLEER. Trimming at V came to 0 bases and at J to 5 bases, leaving 4 bases not matched to a gene. The CDR3 bases are TGCGCCAGCAGCCAAGAACTGGACAGGGGTTATGGCTACACCTTC. Protein product: CASSQELDRGYGYTF.

The V gene is TRBV7-2, the J gene TRBJ2-1, with 12 bases lining up with TRBD2. The trim removed 5 bases at V and 10 bases at J, leaving 6 bases unmatched. From germline, CDR1 is SGHTA and CDR2 FQGNSA. The CDR3 length is 14 residues. CDR3 bases: TGTGCCAGCAGCCAACTAGCGGGGGGCTCGGAGCAGTTCTTC. Protein sequence: CASSQLAGGSEQFF. The full variable domain, completed using reference TRBV7-2 and TRBJ2-1, is GAGVSQSPSNKVTEKGKDVELRCDPISGHTALYWYRQSLGQGLEFLIYFQGNSAPDKSGLPSDRFSAERTGGSVSTLTIQRTQQEDSAVYLCASSQLAGGSEQFFGPGTRLTVL.

The chain uses TRBV18 and TRBJ2-1, with 10 bases aligning to TRBD1. Unmatched junction bases numbered 5, after V lost 3 bases and J lost 6 bases. The CDR3 contains 15 residues. Germline CDR1 reads KGHSH; CDR2 reads LQKENI. The CDR3 sequence: CASSPGQGPLNEQFF. The CDR3 DNA is TGTGCCAGCTCACCGGGACAGGGGCCCCTCAATGAGCAGTTCTTC.

The chain uses TRBV6-5 and TRBJ2-5; tentatively, D is TRBD2 (6 bases). Trimming shortened V by 5 bases and J by 1 base, and 11 bases separated the two germline ends. Germline-derived CDR1 and CDR2 are MNHEY and SVGAGI. CDR3 length: 14 residues. In DNA form, the CDR3 reads TGTGCCAGCAGTGGAGGGTACCCCCAAGAGACCCAGTACTTC. Protein: CASSGGYPQETQYF.

The chain couples TRBV4-2 to TRBJ2-7; D gene unclear. This CDR3 region has 13 residues. Trimming shortened V by 4 bases and J by 4 bases, and 11 bases separated the two germline ends. Germline CDR1 is LGHNA and CDR2 is YNFKEQ. The CDR3 region has the DNA TGTGCCAGCAGCCTGGAACGGTCTTACGAGCAGTACTTC. It is translated as CASSLERSYEQYF.

The chain is built from TRBV5-6 and TRBJ1-1, with D possibly TRBD1 on 6 matching bases. Germline V gene data show CDR1 as SGHDT and CDR2 as YYEEEE. Between the trimmed V and J ends, which lost 3 bases and 10 bases, there was a span of 16 bases. CDR3 length: 13 amino acids. In nucleotides, the CDR3 is TGTGCCAGCAGCTCCCACGGGGGCGCGGGAGCTTTCTTT. Protein product: CASSSHGGAGAFF.

The rearrangement uses TRBV11-2 and TRBJ2-2, with TRBD1 matching 9 bases. This CDR3 has 17 residues. V was pared by 1 base and J by 5 bases, with 8 bases of the junction left unmatched. Germline V gives CDR1 SGHAT, CDR2 FQNNGV. The CDR3 DNA is TGTGCCAGCAGCTTAGCCGGGACAGGGAGGAGAACCGGGGAGCTGTTTTTT. It encodes CASSLAGTGRRTGELFF.

The chain recombines TRBV6-1 with TRBJ1-4; the match to TRBD1 covers 9 bases. Germline V gene lookup returns CDR1 MNHNS and CDR2 SASEGT. CDR3 length: 15 residues. Losses at the gene ends were 5 bases for V and 7 bases for J; bases not matched to a gene: 8. The CDR3 coding sequence is TGTGCCAGCAGTCCGTGGACAGGGGCGGGTGAAAAACTGTTTTTT. Its protein is CASSPWTGAGEKLFF.